This TCR beta chain stems from a study of beta chain features in type 1 diabetes. About the research overall: Researchers looked at over 100,000,000 sorted cells across all samples.

Points from the study as a whole: Sampled from patients, naive, central memory and Treg TCRB repertoires appeared more similar than those sampled from healthy donors.

Concerning this clone itself: The antigen remains undetermined.

All of the isolated RNA was reverse transcribed, so expressed TCRB transcripts were sequenced. Clones were read by immunoSEQ multiplex PCR, and TCRdb kept only the in-frame ones, dropping some. The sample lists fewer than 650,000 clones, about 14% occurring once. V lost 2 bases to trimming and J lost 11 bases, with 15 bases between them. The germline CDR1 and CDR2 sequences are SGHTA and FQGNSA. This CDR3 has 13 amino acids. The clonotype comes from a man younger than 35 in good health. Sequenced input: naive CD4+ T cells from blood. V and J are TRBV7-2 and TRBJ2-5, with D unresolved. CDR3 amino acids: CASSLTVPNQQYF. CDR3 DNA sequence: TGTGCCAGCAGCTTAACGGTCCCAAACCAACAGTACTTC.